The clone carrying this T cell receptor beta chain was observed a few times. In the original workflow: Reference gene primer amplification yielded estimated nucleated cell counts. Profiled with immunoSEQ multiplex PCR; TCRdb holds only in-frame clones, not every one. The V and J calls and clone size were taken over from that table, and D and trimming were inferred from the DNA. The profile covers some 330,000 clones, with 85% to 90% appearing a single time and 1.8% taken by the ten largest. V gave up 11 bases and J gave up 3 bases, with 16 bases separating them. Germline V CDR1 and CDR2: SNHLY, FYNNEI. The CDR3 loop spans 13 amino acids. Seattle cases were enrolled at active infection and followed longitudinally. This specimen comes from a study of blood T cell repertoires in COVID-19. Study as a whole: Both acute and convalescent COVID-19 samples were obtained from the United States, Italy and Spain. PBMCs, B-cell-depleted T cells, or T cells provided the cDNA or gDNA that made up the material.

The TCR comes from a woman aged 25-40 years with COVID-19, enrolled during active disease. The source material was peripheral blood. The chain has TRBV2 and TRBJ1-1; D remains ambiguous. The CDR3, as DNA: TGTGCCTCCTCTCCGCGCGGGTACACTGAAGCTTTCTTT. This translates into CASSPRGYTEAFF. Together with reference TRBV2 and TRBJ1-1, the CDR3 gives the full variable domain: EPEVTQTPSHQVTQMGQEVILRCVPISNHLYFYWYRQILGQKVEFLVSFYNNEISEKSEIFDDQFSVERPDGSNFTLKIRSTKLEDSAMYFCASSPRGYTEAFFGQGTRLTVV.